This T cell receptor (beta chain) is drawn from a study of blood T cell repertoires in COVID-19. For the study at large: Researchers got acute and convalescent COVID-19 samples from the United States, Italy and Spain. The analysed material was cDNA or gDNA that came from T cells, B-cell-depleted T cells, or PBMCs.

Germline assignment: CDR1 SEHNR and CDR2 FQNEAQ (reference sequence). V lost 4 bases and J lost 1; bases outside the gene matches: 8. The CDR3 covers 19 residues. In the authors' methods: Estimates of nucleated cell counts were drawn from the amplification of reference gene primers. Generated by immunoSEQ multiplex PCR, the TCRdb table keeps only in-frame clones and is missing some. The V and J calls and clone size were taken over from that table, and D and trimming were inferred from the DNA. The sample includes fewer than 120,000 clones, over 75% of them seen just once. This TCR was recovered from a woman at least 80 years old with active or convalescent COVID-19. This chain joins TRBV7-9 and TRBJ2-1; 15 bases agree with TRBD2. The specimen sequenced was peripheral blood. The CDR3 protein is CASSSWTSGRAGSYNEQFF. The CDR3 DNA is TGTGCCAGCAGCTCGTGGACTAGCGGGAGGGCCGGGTCCTACAATGAGCAGTTCTTC.